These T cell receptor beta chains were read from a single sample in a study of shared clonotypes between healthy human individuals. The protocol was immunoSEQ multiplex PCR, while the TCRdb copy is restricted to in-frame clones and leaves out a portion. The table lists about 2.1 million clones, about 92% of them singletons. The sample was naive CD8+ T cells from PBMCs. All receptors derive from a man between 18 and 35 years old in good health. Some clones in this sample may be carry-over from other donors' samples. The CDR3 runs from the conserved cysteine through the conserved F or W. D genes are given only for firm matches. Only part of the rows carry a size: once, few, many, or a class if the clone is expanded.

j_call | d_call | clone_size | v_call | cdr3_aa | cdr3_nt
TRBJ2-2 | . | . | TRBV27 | CASRNRNTGELFF | TGTGCCAGCAGGAACAGAAACACCGGGGAGCTGTTTTTT
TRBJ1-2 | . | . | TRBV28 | CASSFGQDLYGYTF | TGTGCCAGCAGTTTCGGCCAGGACCTCTATGGCTACACCTTC
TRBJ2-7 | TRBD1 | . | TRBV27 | CASSFTGTAYEQYF | TGTGCCAGCAGTTTCACGGGGACAGCCTACGAGCAGTACTTC
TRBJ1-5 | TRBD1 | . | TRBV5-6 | CASSLAQGNQPQHF | TGTGCCAGCAGCTTAGCACAGGGGAATCAGCCCCAGCATTTT
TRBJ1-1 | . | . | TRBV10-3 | CAISGGGPQAFF | TGTGCCATCAGTGGGGGAGGGCCCCAAGCTTTCTTT
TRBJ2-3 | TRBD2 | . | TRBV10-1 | CASSTDPRSGRADTQYF | TGCGCCAGCAGTACAGATCCTAGGAGCGGGAGGGCAGATACGCAGTATTTT
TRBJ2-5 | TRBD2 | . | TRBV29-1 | CSGLGLAGAYQETQYF | TGCAGCGGACTGGGACTAGCGGGCGCCTACCAAGAGACCCAGTACTTC
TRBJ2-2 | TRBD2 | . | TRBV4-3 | CASSQDSGRNTGELFF | TGCGCCAGCAGCCAAGATAGCGGGAGGAACACCGGGGAGCTGTTTTTT
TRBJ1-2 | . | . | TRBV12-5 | CASGLGGDYGYTF | TGTGCTAGTGGTTTAGGGGGAGACTATGGCTACACCTTC
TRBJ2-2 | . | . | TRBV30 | CAWTLKRAGELFF | TGTGCCTGGACCCTTAAGCGGGCCGGGGAGCTGTTTTTT
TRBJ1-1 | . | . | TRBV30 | CAWSASEVMNTEAFF | TGTGCCTGGAGTGCCTCCGAAGTTATGAACACTGAAGCTTTCTTT
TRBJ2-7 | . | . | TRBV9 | CASSVSGGTYEQYF | TGTGCCAGCAGCGTTAGTGGCGGGACCTACGAGCAGTACTTC
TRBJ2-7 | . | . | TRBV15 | CATQWDGGYEQYF | TGTGCCACCCAATGGGACGGAGGCTACGAGCAGTACTTC
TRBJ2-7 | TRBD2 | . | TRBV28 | CASNLAGGSYEQYF | TGTGCCAGCAACCTAGCGGGAGGGTCGTACGAGCAGTACTTC
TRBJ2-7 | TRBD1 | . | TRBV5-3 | CARSPKGQGGAGPREQYF | TGTGCCAGAAGCCCAAAGGGACAGGGGGGGGCTGGCCCCAGGGAGCAGTACTTC
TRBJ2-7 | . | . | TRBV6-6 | CASSYGRFEQYF | TGTGCCAGCAGTTACGGCCGCTTCGAGCAGTACTTC
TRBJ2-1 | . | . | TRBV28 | CASSLSGLRFNEQFF | TGTGCCAGCAGTTTATCGGGTTTACGGTTCAATGAGCAGTTCTTC
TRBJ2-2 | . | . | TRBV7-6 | CASSLGSGTGELFF | TGTGCCAGCAGCTTAGGTTCCGGGACCGGGGAGCTGTTTTTT
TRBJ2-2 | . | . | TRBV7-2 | CASSPFSAGIGELFF | TGTGCCAGCAGCCCCTTTAGTGCAGGGATCGGGGAGCTGTTTTTT
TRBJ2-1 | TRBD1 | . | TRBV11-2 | CASSPYPGQGYNEQFF | TGTGCCAGCAGCCCATACCCCGGACAGGGCTACAATGAGCAGTTCTTC
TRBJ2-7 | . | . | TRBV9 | CASSPQGDYEQYF | TGTGCCAGCAGCCCCCAAGGGGACTACGAGCAGTACTTC
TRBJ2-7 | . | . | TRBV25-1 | CASSDFPREVGDEQYF | TGTGCCAGCAGTGATTTTCCTAGGGAAGTCGGGGACGAGCAGTACTTC
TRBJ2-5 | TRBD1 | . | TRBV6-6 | CASSQDRGHQETQYF | TGTGCCAGCAGCCAGGACAGGGGGCACCAAGAGACCCAGTACTTC
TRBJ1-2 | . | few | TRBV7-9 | CASSFPRNYGYTF | TGTGCCAGCAGCTTTCCCCGGAACTATGGCTACACCTTC